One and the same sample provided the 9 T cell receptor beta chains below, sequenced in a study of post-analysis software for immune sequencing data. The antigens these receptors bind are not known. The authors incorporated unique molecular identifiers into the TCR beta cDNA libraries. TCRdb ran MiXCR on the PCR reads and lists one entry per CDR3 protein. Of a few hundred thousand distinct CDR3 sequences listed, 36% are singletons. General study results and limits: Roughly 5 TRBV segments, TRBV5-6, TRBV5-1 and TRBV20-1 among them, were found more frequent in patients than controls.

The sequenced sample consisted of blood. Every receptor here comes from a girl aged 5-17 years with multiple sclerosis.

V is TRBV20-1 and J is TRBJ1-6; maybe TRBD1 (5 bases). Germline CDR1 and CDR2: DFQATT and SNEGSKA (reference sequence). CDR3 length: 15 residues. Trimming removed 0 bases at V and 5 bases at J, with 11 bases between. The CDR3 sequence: CSAREPGRDNSPLHF. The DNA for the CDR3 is TGCAGTGCTAGAGAGCCGGGACGGGATAATTCACCCCTCCACTTT.

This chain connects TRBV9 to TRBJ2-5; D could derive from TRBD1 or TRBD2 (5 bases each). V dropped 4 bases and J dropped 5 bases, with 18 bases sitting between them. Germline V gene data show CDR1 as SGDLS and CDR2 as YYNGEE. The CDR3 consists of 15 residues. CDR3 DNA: TGTGCCAGCAGCCCCACCGGGACGAGATCGGAGACCCAGTACTTC. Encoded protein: CASSPTGTRSETQYF. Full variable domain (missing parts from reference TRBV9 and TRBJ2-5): DSGVTQTPKHLITATGQRVTLRCSPRSGDLSVYWYQQSLDQGLQFLIQYYNGEERAKGNILERFSAQQFPDLHSELNLSSLELGDSALYFCASSPTGTRSETQYFGPGTRLLVL.

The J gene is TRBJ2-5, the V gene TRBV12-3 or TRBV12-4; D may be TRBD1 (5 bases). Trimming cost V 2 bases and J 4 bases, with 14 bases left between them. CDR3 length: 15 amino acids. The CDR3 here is CASSLKGSSLETQYF. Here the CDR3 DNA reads TGTGCCAGCAGTTTAAAGGGGTCGAGTTTAGAGACCCAGTACTTC.

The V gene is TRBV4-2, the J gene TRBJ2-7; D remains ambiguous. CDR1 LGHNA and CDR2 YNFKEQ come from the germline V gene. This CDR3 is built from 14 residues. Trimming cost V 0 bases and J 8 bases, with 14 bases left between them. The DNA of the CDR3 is TGTGCCAGCAGCCAAGAACCCCAAAGCAACAAGCAGTACTTC. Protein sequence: CASSQEPQSNKQYF.

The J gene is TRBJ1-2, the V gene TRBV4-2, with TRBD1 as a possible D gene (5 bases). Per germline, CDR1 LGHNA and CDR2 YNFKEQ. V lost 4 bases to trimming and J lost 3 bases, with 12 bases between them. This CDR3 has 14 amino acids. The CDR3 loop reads CASSPTERDYGYTF. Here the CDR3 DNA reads TGTGCCAGCAGCCCGACAGAGCGCGACTATGGCTACACCTTC.

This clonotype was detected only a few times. In DNA, the CDR3 is TGTGCCAGCAGCTTAGCGGTCTGGGGAAATCAGCCCCAGCATTTT. It encodes CASSLAVWGNQPQHF. This rearrangement joins TRBV7-2 to TRBJ1-5, with unresolved D. Germline values: CDR1 SGHTA, CDR2 FQGNSA. The CDR3 has 15 amino acids. Trimming removed 0 bases from V and 4 bases from J, with 10 bases in between.

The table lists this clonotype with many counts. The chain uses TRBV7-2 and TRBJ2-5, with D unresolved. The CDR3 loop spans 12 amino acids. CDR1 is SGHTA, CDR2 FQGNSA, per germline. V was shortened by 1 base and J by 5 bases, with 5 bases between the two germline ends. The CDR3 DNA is TGTGCCAGCAGCTTAGTCTCGGAGACCCAGTACTTC. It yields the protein CASSLVSETQYF.

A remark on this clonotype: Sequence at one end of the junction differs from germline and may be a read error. The CDR3 DNA follows: TGTACCAGCAGCCGTACAGGGGGCGGCACTGGAGCTTTCTTT. It yields the protein CTSSRTGGGTGAFF. V and J are TRBV12-3 or TRBV12-4 and TRBJ1-1; TRBD1 matches 9 bases. The CDR3 sequence is 14 residues long.

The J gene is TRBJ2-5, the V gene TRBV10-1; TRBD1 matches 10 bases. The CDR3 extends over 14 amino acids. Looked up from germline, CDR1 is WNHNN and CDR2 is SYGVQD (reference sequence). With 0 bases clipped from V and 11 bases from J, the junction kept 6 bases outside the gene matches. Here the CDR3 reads CASSESGDRGVQYF. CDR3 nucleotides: TGCGCCAGCAGTGAGTCCGGGGACAGGGGTGTACAGTACTTC.